This passage covers 20 T cell receptor beta chains from one sample sequenced in a study of metastatic and nonmetastatic thyroid tumors. TCRdb redid the clone calls on the PCR reads using MiXCR. Counted here are over 25,000 clones, approximately 17% occurring once; the ten biggest clones make up approximately 5%. Patients had received no treatment of any kind before thyroid surgery. Source material: blood. The receptors derive from a female donor with papillary thyroid cancer or a benign thyroid nodule (not recorded which). Some clones in this sample may be carry-over from other donors' samples.

There are many counts of this clone. V is TRBV3-1 and J is TRBJ2-6, with unresolved D. CDR1 is LGHDT and CDR2 is YNNKEL in the germline V gene (reference sequence). Trimming pared 1 base from V and 0 bases from J, leaving 4 bases between. The CDR3 extends over 15 amino acids. Here the CDR3 DNA reads TGTGCCAGCAGCCAAGGGTTCTCTGGGGCCAACGTCCTGACTTTC. It yields the protein CASSQGFSGANVLTF.

This clone has ten or more counts. The chain couples TRBV9 to TRBJ2-2, with no clear D. Germline CDR1 and CDR2: SGDLS and YYNGEE. The V end lost 0 bases, the J end lost 5 bases, and 11 bases lay between the germline ends. The CDR3 contains 15 residues. The CDR3: CASSVAGLGTGELFF. CDR3 sequence (DNA): TGTGCCAGCAGCGTAGCGGGCCTGGGGACCGGGGAGCTGTTTTTT.

The rearrangement joins TRBV4-1 to TRBJ1-1; D gene unclear. This CDR3 has 12 residues. V lost 3 bases and J lost 8, with 10 bases in between. From germline, CDR1 is MGHRA and CDR2 YSYEKL. The CDR3 region is CASSQGMSEAFF. The CDR3 bases are TGCGCCAGCAGCCAGGGAATGTCAGAAGCTTTCTTT.

This rearrangement joins TRBV6-1 to TRBJ2-5; D gene unclear. The germline V gene encodes CDR1 MNHNS and CDR2 SASEGT. The V end was cut by 4 bases, the J end by 5 bases, with 11 bases between. The CDR3 has 13 residues. CDR3 sequence (DNA): TGTGCCAGCAGTGTATACCCTTATGAGACCCAGTACTTC. Amino acid sequence: CASSVYPYETQYF.

There are a few counts of this clone. The rearrangement links TRBV20-1 to TRBJ1-5; tentatively, D is TRBD1 (6 bases). CDR3 length equals 15 residues. The germline V and J ends were trimmed by 6 bases and 6 bases, with 21 bases remaining between them. The germline CDR1 and CDR2 sequences are DFQATT and SNEGSKA (reference sequence). CDR3 sequence (DNA): TGCAGTGCCAAGAAGGGCGGGGGCTGGAGTCAGCCCCAGCATTTT. This encodes CSAKKGGGWSQPQHF.

This clone was recorded many times. V is TRBV5-1 and J is TRBJ1-3; 8 bases map to TRBD1. In germline, CDR1 is SGHRS, CDR2 YFSETQ. With 4 bases clipped from V and 4 bases from J, the junction kept 10 bases outside the gene matches. The CDR3 is 16 residues long. This CDR3 reads CASSLLGTGGGNTIYF. The CDR3, as DNA: TGCGCCAGCAGCCTGTTAGGGACAGGAGGCGGAAACACCATATATTTT.

At least ten counts were recorded for this clone. The genes are TRBV24-1 and TRBJ1-3; D unresolved. CDR1 is KGHDR and CDR2 is SFDVKD in the germline V gene. The CDR3 contains 16 residues. Trimming removed 3 bases at V and 1 base at J, with 12 bases between. This chain's CDR3 is CATSDLPTASGNTIYF. The CDR3 DNA reads as TGTGCCACCAGTGATCTACCCACAGCGTCTGGAAACACCATATATTTT.

The chain recombines TRBV28 with TRBJ2-3; 15 bases are shared with TRBD2. The CDR3 consists of 18 residues. With 6 bases clipped from V and 3 bases from J, the junction kept 10 bases outside the gene matches. Per germline, CDR1 MDHEN and CDR2 SYDVKM. The CDR3 DNA follows: TGTGCCAGCAGAAATCAGGGACTAGCGGGAGGCGGTACAGATACGCAGTATTTT. This sequence encodes CASRNQGLAGGGTDTQYF.

This clone was seen at least ten times. V and J are TRBV11-1 and TRBJ2-3; 8 bases map to TRBD1. Germline assignment: CDR1 SGHAT and CDR2 FQDESV (reference sequence). Trimming cost V 1 base and J 4 bases; bases outside gene matches: 4. CDR3 size: 15 residues. CDR3 DNA sequence: TGTGCCAGCAGCTTAGGGGCAGGGGGCGCAGATACGCAGTATTTT. It yields the protein CASSLGAGGADTQYF. The full variable domain, in which reference TRBV11-1 and TRBJ2-3 provide the parts outside the CDR3, is EAEVAQSPRYKITEKSQAVAFWCDPISGHATLYWYRQILGQGPELLVQFQDESVVDDSQLPKDRFSAERLKGVDSTLKIQPAELGDSAMYLCASSLGAGGADTQYFGPGTRLTVL.

The chain links TRBV4-2 to TRBJ2-1; 15 positions agree with TRBD2. J was trimmed by 0 bases and V by 4 bases; bases with no gene match: 7. The CDR3 totals 19 residues. Germline loops: CDR1 LGHNA, CDR2 YNFKEQ. The CDR3 is CASSPRGLAGGASYNEQFF. Written as DNA, the CDR3 is TGTGCCAGCAGCCCCAGAGGACTAGCGGGAGGGGCCTCCTACAATGAGCAGTTCTTC.

This clone was counted ten times or more. The V and J genes are TRBV7-2 and TRBJ2-3; 8 nucleotides line up with TRBD1. Germline V CDR1 and CDR2: SGHTA, FQGNSA. Trimming cost V 4 bases and J 2 bases; bases outside gene matches: 8. This CDR3 contains 16 residues. The CDR3 is CASSSTGTGFTDTQYF. In DNA, the CDR3 is TGTGCCAGCAGCTCCACCGGGACAGGTTTCACAGATACGCAGTATTTT.

This clone occurred many times. The J gene is TRBJ2-5, the V gene TRBV5-5, with D unresolved. V was cut by 1 base and J by 5 bases, with 12 bases left in between. The CDR3 extends over 14 amino acids. Germline V gene data show CDR1 as SGHKS and CDR2 as YYEKEE (reference sequence). The DNA for the CDR3 is TGTGCCAGCAGCTTGAGCAGGTGGTCGGAGACCCAGTACTTC. Its protein product is CASSLSRWSETQYF.

J is TRBJ2-2 and V is TRBV20-1; the D is unclear. The CDR3 length is 15 residues. Germline V gives CDR1 DFQATT, CDR2 SNEGSKA (reference sequence). Trimming took 4 bases from V and 3 from J, leaving 15 bases between them. The DNA for the CDR3 is TGCAGTGCTACAGATGGCAAGACATACACCGGGGAGCTGTTTTTT. It encodes CSATDGKTYTGELFF.

This clone was recorded many times. The rearrangement links TRBV6-1 to TRBJ1-1; D is unclear. In germline, CDR1 is MNHNS, CDR2 SASEGT. Trimming took off 4 bases at V and 2 bases at J, with 8 bases between the two ends. This CDR3 region has 13 residues. DNA for the CDR3: TGTGCCAGCAGTGTAACAGAAAACACTGAAGCTTTCTTT. It codes for CASSVTENTEAFF.

At least ten counts were recorded for this clone. This chain uses TRBV12-3 or TRBV12-4 with TRBJ2-3; TRBD2 agrees at 8 bases. The trim removed 7 bases at V and 5 bases at J, leaving 14 bases unmatched. CDR3 length: 16 amino acids. CDR3 protein: CASTRMSGGAGDTQYF. The CDR3 DNA reads as TGTGCCAGCACCCGAATGTCGGGGGGGGCGGGAGATACGCAGTATTTT.

This chain joins TRBV9 and TRBJ2-1; either TRBD1 or TRBD2 may supply D (6 bases each). The CDR3 length is 17 residues. Looked up from germline, CDR1 is SGDLS and CDR2 is YYNGEE. Trimming took 2 bases from V and 2 from J, leaving 17 bases between them. CDR3 coding DNA: TGTGCCAGCAGCGTCGGGGGCGGGGTTGGGACCTACAATGAGCAGTTCTTC. It specifies CASSVGGGVGTYNEQFF. Variable domain in full (rest from reference TRBV9 and TRBJ2-1): DSGVTQTPKHLITATGQRVTLRCSPRSGDLSVYWYQQSLDQGLQFLIQYYNGEERAKGNILERFSAQQFPDLHSELNLSSLELGDSALYFCASSVGGGVGTYNEQFFGPGTRLTVL.

Comments on this clone: An end of the junction differs from the germline gene, which may be a read error. The DNA of the CDR3 is TGCAGTGCCGAGACAGGCTACGAGCATTACTTC. Protein: CSAETGYEHYF. This chain uses TRBV20-1 with TRBJ2-7; TRBD1 might be the D (6 bases). Looked up from germline, CDR1 is DFQATT and CDR2 is SNEGSKA (reference sequence). The CDR3 has 11 amino acids.

Sample share makes this clone medium-sized (0.01 to 0.1%). The gene calls are TRBV12-3 or TRBV12-4 and TRBJ2-7; maybe TRBD1 (6 bases). The CDR3 sequence is 13 residues long. Trimming removed 5 bases at V and 4 bases at J, with 12 bases between. CDR3 bases: TGTGCCAGCAGTACAACGGACAGTTACGAGCAGTACTTC. It codes for CASSTTDSYEQYF.

The sample holds many counts of this clone. This may be a read error: a much more frequent sequence differs by one nucleotide. The rearrangement links TRBV20-1 to TRBJ2-1; D might be TRBD2 (6 bases). CDR3 length: 13 amino acids. The V gene's germline CDR1 is DFQATT and CDR2 SNEGSKA (reference sequence). CDR3 sequence (DNA): TGCGGTGCTAAACCGGGACTCTACAATGAGCAGTTCTTC. Protein: CGAKPGLYNEQFF.

The genes are TRBV10-3 and TRBJ2-1; D gene unclear. Trimming took 7 bases from V and 0 from J, leaving 13 bases between them. Germline CDR1 and CDR2: ENHRY and SYGVKD. This CDR3 is 15 amino acids long. Here the CDR3 reads CAIIPYTSSYNEQFF. The CDR3 DNA sequence: TGTGCCATCATCCCCTACACAAGCTCCTACAATGAGCAGTTCTTC.